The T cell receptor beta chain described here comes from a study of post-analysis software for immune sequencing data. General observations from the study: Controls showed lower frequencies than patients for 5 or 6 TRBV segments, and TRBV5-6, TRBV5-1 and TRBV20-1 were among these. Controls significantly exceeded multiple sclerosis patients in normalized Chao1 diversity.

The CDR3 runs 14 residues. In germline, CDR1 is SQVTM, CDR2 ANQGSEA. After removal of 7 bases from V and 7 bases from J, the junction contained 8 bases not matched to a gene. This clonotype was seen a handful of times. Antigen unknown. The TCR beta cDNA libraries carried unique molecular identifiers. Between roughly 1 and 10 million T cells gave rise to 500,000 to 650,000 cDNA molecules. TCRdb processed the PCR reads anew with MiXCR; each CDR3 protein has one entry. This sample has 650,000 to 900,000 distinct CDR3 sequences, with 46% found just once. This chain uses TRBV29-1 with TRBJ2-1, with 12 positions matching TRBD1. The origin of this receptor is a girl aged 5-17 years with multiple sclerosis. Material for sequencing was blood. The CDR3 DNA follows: TGCAGCGGAACCGGGACAGGGGGCCATAATGAGCAGTTCTTC. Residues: CSGTGTGGHNEQFF.